These 5 T cell receptor beta chains originate from one sample sequenced in a study of T-cell reconstitution after alpha-beta-depleted transplantation in children. Molecular barcoding with unique molecular identifiers was used for the TCRbeta library. A single record per CDR3 protein comes from TCRdb applying MiXCR to the PCR reads. The sample lists around 670,000 distinct CDR3 sequences, around 14% occurring once. This sample comprised PBMCs, obtained before TCRalphabeta/CD19-depleted stem cell transplant. Source of these receptors: a girl aged 2-15 years with congenital amegakaryocytic thrombocytopenia, due to receive a stem cell transplant.

This rearrangement joins TRBV5-1 to TRBJ2-6, with D perhaps matching TRBD1 (6 bases). Germline V gives CDR1 SGHRS, CDR2 YFSETQ. The CDR3 extends over 15 amino acids. V gave up 5 bases and J gave up 0 bases, with 9 bases separating them. Written as DNA, the CDR3 is TGCGCCAGCAGGGACAGTTACTCTGGGGCCAACGTCCTGACTTTC. Translated: CASRDSYSGANVLTF.

This clonotype was seen only a few times. The chain couples TRBV14 to TRBJ1-2; no clear D gene. The CDR3 contains 13 residues. The V gene's germline CDR1 is SGHDN and CDR2 FVKESK. V dropped 0 bases and J dropped 4 bases, with 6 bases sitting between them. CDR3 in DNA: TGTGCCAGCAGCCAAGACGGATTCTATGGCTACACCTTC. This translates into CASSQDGFYGYTF.

This clonotype appeared many times. This sequence joins TRBV10-3 and TRBJ2-1, with 12 bases matching TRBD2. This CDR3 is built from 16 residues. Germline V CDR1 and CDR2: ENHRY, SYGVKD. Trimming removed 6 bases from V and 5 bases from J; junction bases left unmatched: 8. The chain's CDR3 is CAIRARLAGVNNEQFF. CDR3 in DNA: TGTGCCATCAGGGCCCGACTAGCGGGAGTTAACAATGAGCAGTTCTTC.

There are a few counts of this clonotype. The V and J genes are TRBV15 and TRBJ2-7; D unresolved. The CDR3 runs 11 residues. Germline V gives CDR1 LNHNV, CDR2 YYDKDF (reference sequence). V dropped 5 bases and J dropped 3 bases, with 5 bases sitting between them. CDR3 DNA sequence: TGTGCCACCAGCGCCAGCTACGAGCAGTACTTC. Translating gives CATSASYEQYF.

This chain uses TRBV29-1 with TRBJ2-7; 8 bases are shared with TRBD1. The V gene's germline CDR1 is SQVTM and CDR2 ANQGSEA. The CDR3 spans 14 residues. V was clipped by 7 bases and J by 0 bases; unmatched bases: 8. The CDR3 loop reads CSAEGTGSSYEQYF. The CDR3 DNA sequence: TGCAGCGCCGAGGGGACAGGTTCCTCCTACGAGCAGTACTTC.